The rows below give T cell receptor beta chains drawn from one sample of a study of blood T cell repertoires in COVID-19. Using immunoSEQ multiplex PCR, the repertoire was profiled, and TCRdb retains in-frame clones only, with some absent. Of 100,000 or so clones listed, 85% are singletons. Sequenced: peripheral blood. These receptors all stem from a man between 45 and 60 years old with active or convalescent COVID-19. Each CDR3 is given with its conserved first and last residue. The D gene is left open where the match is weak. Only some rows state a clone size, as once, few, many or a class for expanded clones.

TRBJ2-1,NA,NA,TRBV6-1,TGTGCCAGCAGTGAAATGGGCCCCAATGAGCAGTTCTTC,CASSEMGPNEQFF
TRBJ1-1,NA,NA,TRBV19,TGTGCCAGTAGTATCTCAAATACATGGAACACTGAAGCTTTCTTT,CASSISNTWNTEAFF
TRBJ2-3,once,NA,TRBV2,TGTGCCAGCAGCAGTGATACGCAGTATTTT,CASSSDTQYF
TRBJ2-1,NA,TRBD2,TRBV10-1,TGCGCCAGCAGTAGCAGGACTAGTAGGGATGAGCAGTTCTTC,CASSSRTSRDEQFF
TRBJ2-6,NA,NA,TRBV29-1,TGCAGCGTTGAAGATCGAAGTGGCGGGGCCAACGTCCTGACTTTC,CSVEDRSGGANVLTF
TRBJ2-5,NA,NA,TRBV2,TGTGCCAGCAGCGGGGACTGGCCCAGGGGGGCCCAGTACTTC,CASSGDWPRGAQYF
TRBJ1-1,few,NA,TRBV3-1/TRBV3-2,TGTGCCAGCAGCCAAGAGGGCGAGAACACTGAAGCTTTCTTT,CASSQEGENTEAFF
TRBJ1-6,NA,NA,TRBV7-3,TGTGCCAGCAGCTCCGAGAGAGATTCACCCCTCCACTTT,CASSSERDSPLHF
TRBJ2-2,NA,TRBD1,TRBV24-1,TGTGCCACCAGTGATTCGGCCCCGGGACAGGGATCTGGGAGTTGGACCGGGGAGCTGTTTTTT,CATSDSAPGQGSGSWTGELFF
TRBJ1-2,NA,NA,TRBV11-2,TGTGCCAGCAGCTTAGCTACAGCCTATGGCTACACCTTC,CASSLATAYGYTF
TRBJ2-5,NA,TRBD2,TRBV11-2,TGTGCCAGCAGCGCCGCTAAGCGGGGCCAAGAGACCCAGTACTTC,CASSAAKRGQETQYF
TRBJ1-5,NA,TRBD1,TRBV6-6,TGTGCCAGCTGTCGCGGGACAGGTAATCAGCCCCAGCATTTT,CASCRGTGNQPQHF
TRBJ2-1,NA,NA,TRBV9,TGTGCCAGCAGCGTTGACTTGGGGCTCTACAATGAGCAGTTCTTC,CASSVDLGLYNEQFF
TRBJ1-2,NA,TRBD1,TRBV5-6,TGTGCCAGCAGCTTCCGGGACAGGGACTATGGCTACACCTTC,CASSFRDRDYGYTF
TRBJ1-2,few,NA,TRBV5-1,TGCGCCAGCAGCTTATCAGGGGACCAAACTTATGGCTACACCTTC,CASSLSGDQTYGYTF
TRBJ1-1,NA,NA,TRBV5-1,TGCGCCAGCAGCCCAAGCGGTGATTTAACTGAAGCTTTCTTT,CASSPSGDLTEAFF
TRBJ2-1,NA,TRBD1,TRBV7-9,TGTGCCAGCAGCGTGTACAGGGGGCCAGGTGAGCAGTTCTTC,CASSVYRGPGEQFF
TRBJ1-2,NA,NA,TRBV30,TGTGCCTGGAGTGTATCGTTACAGGGTGTGGGAGGCTACACCTTC,CAWSVSLQGVGGYTF
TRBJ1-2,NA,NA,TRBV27,TGTGCCAGCAAACGGGCAGGGAACTATGGCTACACCTTC,CASKRAGNYGYTF